The next 13 T cell receptor beta chains were all read from a single sample in a study of cytomegalovirus exposure and HLA in healthy donors. Amplification used 60 Vbeta primers and 13 Jbeta primers. Sequencing was performed with immunoSEQ multiplex PCR; in TCRdb, only in-frame clones are kept and a portion is missing. Across fewer than 150,000 clones, the top ten clones capture 2% to 3% of the sample. Sequenced material: PBMCs. These receptors all come from a man aged 40-49 years in good health and CMV-seronegative.

The rearrangement links TRBV5-6 to TRBJ2-3; possibly TRBD2 for D (5 bases). V dropped 2 bases and J dropped 0 bases, with 10 bases sitting between them. CDR1 SGHDT and CDR2 YYEEEE come from the germline V gene. The CDR3 is made up of 15 amino acids. CDR3 region: CASSLRGRSTDTQYF. CDR3 coding DNA: TGTGCCAGCAGCTTACGGGGTAGAAGCACAGATACGCAGTATTTT. The full variable domain, with the rest looked up from reference TRBV5-6 and TRBJ2-3, is DAGVTQSPTHLIKTRGQQVTLRCSPKSGHDTVSWYQQALGQGPQFIFQYYEEEERQRGNFPDRFSGHQFPNYSSELNVNALLLGDSALYLCASSLRGRSTDTQYFGPGTRLTVL.

The chain combines TRBV7-2 with TRBJ2-3; TRBD2 matches 8 bases. Trimming at V came to 3 bases and at J to 3 bases, leaving 5 bases not matched to a gene. The CDR3 totals 15 residues. Germline CDR1 and CDR2: SGHTA and FQGNSA. The CDR3 coding sequence is TGTGCCAGCAGCTTGGACGGGGGGGCGACAGATACGCAGTATTTT. Amino acid sequence: CASSLDGGATDTQYF. Complete variable domain (other parts from reference TRBV7-2 and TRBJ2-3): GAGVSQSPSNKVTEKGKDVELRCDPISGHTALYWYRQSLGQGLEFLIYFQGNSAPDKSGLPSDRFSAERTGGSVSTLTIQRTQQEDSAVYLCASSLDGGATDTQYFGPGTRLTVL.

The chain has TRBV6-5 and TRBJ2-5; a possible D gene is TRBD2 (5 bases). The tail of the sequence fits TRBJ2-7 better, so the J call may be wrong. Germline-derived CDR1 and CDR2 are MNHEY and SVGAGI. The CDR3 runs to 16 residues. The CDR3 reads CASSYSPLERGYEQYF. The CDR3 DNA sequence: TGTGCCAGCAGTTATTCCCCACTAGAGCGAGGCTACGAGCAGTACTTC.

The genes are TRBV28 and TRBJ2-3; 11 bases map to TRBD2. CDR1 is MDHEN, CDR2 SYDVKM, per germline. The J segment lost 6 bases and the V segment lost 6 bases, leaving 11 bases of the junction unmatched. The CDR3 runs to 16 residues. The CDR3 here is CASSPLAGGNVDTQYF. For the CDR3, the DNA is TGTGCCAGCAGCCCCTTAGCGGGGGGGAACGTGGATACGCAGTATTTT.

Comments on this clone: Other nucleotide sequences in the sample specify the same CDR3. V gene TRBV19 combines with J gene TRBJ1-2; tentative D call: TRBD1 (5 bases). V gave up 3 bases and J gave up 6 bases, with 11 bases separating them. The CDR3 sequence is 13 residues long. Germline CDR1 and CDR2: LNHDA and SQIVND (reference sequence). For the CDR3, the DNA is TGTGCCAGTAGTATCGGCAGGGAGGATGGCTACACCTTC. It yields the protein CASSIGREDGYTF.

CDR3 nucleotides: TGTGCCAGCAGTAGCGGGTCACCGGCCTCCTATAATTCACCCCTCCACTTT. Amino acid sequence: CASSSGSPASYNSPLHF. J is TRBJ1-6 and V is TRBV5-4; D unresolved. Per germline, CDR1 SGHNT and CDR2 YYREEE (reference sequence). V lost 5 bases and J lost 0, with 15 bases in between. This CDR3 is built from 17 residues.

The V call is TRBV2, the J call TRBJ1-5; D gene unclear. Germline-derived CDR1 and CDR2 are SNHLY and FYNNEI. This CDR3 spans 13 amino acids. The ends were cut back, 1 base at V and 7 bases at J, with 8 bases in the middle. The CDR3 DNA is TGTGCCAGCAGTGAAGGGTCAGGCCAGCCCCAGCATTTT. Translated: CASSEGSGQPQHF.

The chain couples TRBV13 to TRBJ2-3; TRBD1 agrees at 7 bases. CDR3 size: 15 residues. Germline CDR1 is PRHDT and CDR2 is FYEKMQ (reference sequence). V shed 4 bases, J shed 4 bases, and the junction held 8 bases outside the gene matches. The CDR3 coding sequence is TGTGCCAGCAGCTCCCAACAGGGGTGGGCAGATACGCAGTATTTT. Translating it yields CASSSQQGWADTQYF.

CDR3 amino acids: CASSLGRGADTQYF. The CDR3 DNA follows: TGTGCCAGCAGCTTAGGAAGGGGCGCAGATACGCAGTATTTT. This chain connects TRBV11-3 to TRBJ2-3, with D tentatively TRBD1 (5 bases). V shed 1 base and J shed 4 bases, with 9 bases lying between them. This CDR3 spans 14 amino acids. Per germline, CDR1 SGHNT and CDR2 YENEEA.

The V gene is TRBV7-2, the J gene TRBJ2-5, with D perhaps TRBD2 (6 bases). Trimming left V 3 bases short and J 0 bases short, with 8 bases between. Germline V gives CDR1 SGHTA, CDR2 FQGNSA. The CDR3 extends over 14 amino acids. The CDR3 reads CASSFGSYQETQYF. The DNA of the CDR3 is TGTGCCAGCAGCTTCGGGAGCTACCAAGAGACCCAGTACTTC.

The chain links TRBV10-1 to TRBJ2-3; 10 bases are a match to TRBD2. This CDR3 contains 20 residues. Germline assignment: CDR1 WNHNN and CDR2 SYGVQD (reference sequence). Losses at the gene ends were 6 bases for V and 6 bases for J; bases not matched to a gene: 24. This chain's CDR3 is CASSPWGARGSGGGSDTQYF. The CDR3 nucleotides are TGCGCCAGCAGCCCCTGGGGGGCGAGGGGAAGCGGGGGGGGGTCGGATACGCAGTATTTT.

This chain uses TRBV5-1 with TRBJ1-3; the match to TRBD1 covers 9 bases. The CDR3 contains 16 residues. Germline CDR1 reads SGHRS; CDR2 reads YFSETQ. The V segment lost 3 bases and the J segment 2 bases; nucleotides outside the gene matches: 6. Here the CDR3 DNA reads TGCGCCAGCAGCTCGGGACAGGGATATCCTGGAAACACCATATATTTT. Amino acids: CASSSGQGYPGNTIYF.

The V and J genes are TRBV7-9 and TRBJ2-2; TRBD1 agrees at 11 bases. With V trimmed by 7 bases and J by 5 bases, 6 bases remained unmatched. This CDR3 contains 15 residues. CDR1 and CDR2 (germline): SEHNR, FQNEAQ (reference sequence). The CDR3 region has the DNA TGTGCCAGCATTATAGGGGACAGGGGGACCGGGGAGCTGTTTTTT. It is translated as CASIIGDRGTGELFF.